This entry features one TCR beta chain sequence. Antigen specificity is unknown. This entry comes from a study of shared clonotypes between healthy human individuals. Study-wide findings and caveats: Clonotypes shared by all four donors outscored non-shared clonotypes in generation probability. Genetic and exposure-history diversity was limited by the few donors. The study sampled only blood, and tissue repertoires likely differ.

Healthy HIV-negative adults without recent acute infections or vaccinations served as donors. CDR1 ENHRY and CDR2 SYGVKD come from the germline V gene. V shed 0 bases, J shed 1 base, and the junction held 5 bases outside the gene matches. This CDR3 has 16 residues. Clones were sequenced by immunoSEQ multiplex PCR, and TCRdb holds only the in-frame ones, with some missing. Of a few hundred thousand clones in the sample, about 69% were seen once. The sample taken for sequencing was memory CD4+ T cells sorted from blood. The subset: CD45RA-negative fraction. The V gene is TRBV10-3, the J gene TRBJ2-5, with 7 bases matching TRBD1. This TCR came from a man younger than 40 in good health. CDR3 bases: TGTGCCATCAGTGAGTCGAGGACAGGCTTCCAAGAGACCCAGTACTTC. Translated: CAISESRTGFQETQYF.